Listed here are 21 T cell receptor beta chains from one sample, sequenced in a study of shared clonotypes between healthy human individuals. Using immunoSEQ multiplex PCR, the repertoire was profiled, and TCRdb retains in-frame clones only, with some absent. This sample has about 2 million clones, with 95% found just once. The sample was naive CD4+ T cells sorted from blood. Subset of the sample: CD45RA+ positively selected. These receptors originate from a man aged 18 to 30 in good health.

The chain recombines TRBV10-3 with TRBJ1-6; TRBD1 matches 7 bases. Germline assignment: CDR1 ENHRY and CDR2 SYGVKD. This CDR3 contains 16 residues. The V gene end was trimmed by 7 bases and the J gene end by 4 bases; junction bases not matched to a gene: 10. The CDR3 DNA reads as TGTGCCATCACTAGTGGACGACAGGGTTATAATTCACCCCTCCACTTT. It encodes CAITSGRQGYNSPLHF.

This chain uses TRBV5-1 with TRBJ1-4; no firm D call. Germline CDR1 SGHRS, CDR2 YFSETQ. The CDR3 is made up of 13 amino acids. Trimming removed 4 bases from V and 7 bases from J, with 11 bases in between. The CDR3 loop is CASSPIETEKLFF. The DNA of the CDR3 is TGCGCCAGCAGCCCTATCGAAACTGAAAAACTGTTTTTT.

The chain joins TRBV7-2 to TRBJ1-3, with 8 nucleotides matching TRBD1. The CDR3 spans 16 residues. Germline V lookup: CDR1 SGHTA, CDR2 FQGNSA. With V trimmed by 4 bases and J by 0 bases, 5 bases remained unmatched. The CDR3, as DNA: TGTGCCAGCAGCTCAAGGACAGGGAGCTCTGGAAACACCATATATTTT. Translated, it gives CASSSRTGSSGNTIYF.

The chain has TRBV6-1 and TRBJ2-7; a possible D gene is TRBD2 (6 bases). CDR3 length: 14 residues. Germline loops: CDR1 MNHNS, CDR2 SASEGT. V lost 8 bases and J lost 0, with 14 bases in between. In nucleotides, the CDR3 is TGTGCCAGCGACAGCGGGCCCAACTCCTACGAGCAGTACTTC. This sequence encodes CASDSGPNSYEQYF.

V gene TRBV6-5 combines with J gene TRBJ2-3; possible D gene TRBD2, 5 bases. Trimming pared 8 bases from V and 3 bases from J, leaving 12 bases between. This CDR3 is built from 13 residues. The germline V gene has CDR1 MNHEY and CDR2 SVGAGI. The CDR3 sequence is CASRRRPTDTQYF. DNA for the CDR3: TGTGCCAGCCGGAGGCGGCCGACAGATACGCAGTATTTT.

The CDR3 loop is CASSLLMGQPQHF. The CDR3 DNA reads as TGTGCCAGCAGTTTGCTCATGGGTCAGCCCCAGCATTTT. The chain has TRBV6-5 and TRBJ1-5; D is undetermined. From germline, CDR1 is MNHEY and CDR2 SVGAGI. The V end lost 4 bases, the J end lost 6 bases, and 10 bases lay between the germline ends. The CDR3 extends over 13 amino acids.

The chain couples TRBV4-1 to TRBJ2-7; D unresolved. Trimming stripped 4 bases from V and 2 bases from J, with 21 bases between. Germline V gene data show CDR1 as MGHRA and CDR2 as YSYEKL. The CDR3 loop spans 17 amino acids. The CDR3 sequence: CASSLLPNGGSTYEQYF. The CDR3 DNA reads TGCGCCAGCAGCCTCCTCCCTAATGGCGGCAGCACCTACGAGCAGTACTTC.

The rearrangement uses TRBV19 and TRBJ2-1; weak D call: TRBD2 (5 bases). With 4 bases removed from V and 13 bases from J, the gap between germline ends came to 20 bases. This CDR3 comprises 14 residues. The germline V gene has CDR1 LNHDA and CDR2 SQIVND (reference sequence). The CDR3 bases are TGTGCCAGTAGTACTAAACTAGGCCTCACCGGACAGTTCTTC. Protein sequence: CASSTKLGLTGQFF.

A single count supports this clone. The CDR3 region has the DNA TGTGCCAGCAGTTCGGGACTGGGGGAGCAGTACTTC. Amino acids: CASSSGLGEQYF. V usage is TRBV28 and J usage is TRBJ2-7; D is perhaps TRBD2 (6 bases). Trimming shortened V by 4 bases and J by 7 bases, and 11 bases separated the two germline ends. The CDR3 sequence is 12 residues long. CDR1 and CDR2 from the germline V gene are MDHEN and SYDVKM.

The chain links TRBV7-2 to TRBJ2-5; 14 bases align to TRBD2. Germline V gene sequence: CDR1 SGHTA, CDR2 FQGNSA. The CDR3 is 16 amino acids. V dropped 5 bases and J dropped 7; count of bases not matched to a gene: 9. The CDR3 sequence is CASSPRLAGGQGTQYF. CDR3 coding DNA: TGTGCCAGCAGCCCCCGACTAGCGGGGGGGCAGGGGACCCAGTACTTC.

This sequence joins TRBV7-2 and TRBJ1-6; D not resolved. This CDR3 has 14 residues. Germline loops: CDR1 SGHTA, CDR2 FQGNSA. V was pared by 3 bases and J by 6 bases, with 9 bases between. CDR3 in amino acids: CASSFTDGNSPLHF. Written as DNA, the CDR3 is TGTGCCAGCAGCTTCACTGACGGTAATTCACCCCTCCACTTT.

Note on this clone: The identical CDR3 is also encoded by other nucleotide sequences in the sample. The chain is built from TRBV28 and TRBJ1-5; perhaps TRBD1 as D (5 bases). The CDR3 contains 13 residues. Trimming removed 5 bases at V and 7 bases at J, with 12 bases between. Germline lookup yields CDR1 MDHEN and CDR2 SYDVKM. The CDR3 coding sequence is TGTGCCAGCAGTCCAGGGTCTAACCAGCCCCAGCATTTT. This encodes CASSPGSNQPQHF.

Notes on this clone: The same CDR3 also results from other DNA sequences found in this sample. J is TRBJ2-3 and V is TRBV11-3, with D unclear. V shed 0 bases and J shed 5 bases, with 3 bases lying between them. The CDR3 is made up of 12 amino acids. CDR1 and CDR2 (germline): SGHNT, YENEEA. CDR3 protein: CASSLEGDTQYF. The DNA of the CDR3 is TGTGCCAGCAGCTTAGAGGGAGATACGCAGTATTTT. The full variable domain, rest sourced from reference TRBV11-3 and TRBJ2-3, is EAGVVQSPRYKIIEKKQPVAFWCNPISGHNTLYWYLQNLGQGPELLIRYENEEAVDDSQLPKDRFSAERLKGVDSTLKIQPAELGDSAVYLCASSLEGDTQYFGPGTRLTVL.

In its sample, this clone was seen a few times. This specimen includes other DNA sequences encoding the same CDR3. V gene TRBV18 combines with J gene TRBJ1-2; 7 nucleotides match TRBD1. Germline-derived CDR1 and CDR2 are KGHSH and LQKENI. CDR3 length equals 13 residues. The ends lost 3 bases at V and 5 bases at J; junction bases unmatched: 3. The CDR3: CASSPGTEYGYTF. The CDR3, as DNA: TGTGCCAGCTCACCCGGGACAGAGTATGGCTACACCTTC.

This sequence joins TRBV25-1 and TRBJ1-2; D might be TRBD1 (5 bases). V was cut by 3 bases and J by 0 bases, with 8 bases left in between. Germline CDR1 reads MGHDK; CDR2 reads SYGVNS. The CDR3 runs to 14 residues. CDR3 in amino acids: CASSEPRANYGYTF. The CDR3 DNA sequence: TGTGCCAGCAGTGAGCCCAGGGCTAACTATGGCTACACCTTC.

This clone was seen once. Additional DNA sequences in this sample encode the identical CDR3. The CDR3, as DNA: TGCGCCAGCAGCGGGAACCAAGAGACCCAGTACTTC. Amino acids: CASSGNQETQYF. The chain couples TRBV5-1 to TRBJ2-5; D remains ambiguous. The germline V and J ends were trimmed by 4 bases and 0 bases, with 4 bases remaining between them. The CDR3 loop spans 12 amino acids. Germline V gene lookup returns CDR1 SGHRS and CDR2 YFSETQ. The complete variable domain, with remaining parts taken from reference TRBV5-1 and TRBJ2-5, reads KAGVTQTPRYLIKTRGQQVTLSCSPISGHRSVSWYQQTPGQGLQFLFEYFSETQRNKGNFPGRFSGRQFSNSRSEMNVSTLELGDSALYLCASSGNQETQYFGPGTRLLVL.

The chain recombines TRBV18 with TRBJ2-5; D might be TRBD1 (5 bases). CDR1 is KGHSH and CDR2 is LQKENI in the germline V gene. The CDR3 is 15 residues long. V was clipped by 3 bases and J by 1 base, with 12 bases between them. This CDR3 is CASSPPTVSQETQYF. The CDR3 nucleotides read TGTGCCAGCTCACCCCCGACAGTTAGCCAAGAGACCCAGTACTTC.

The CDR3 loop is CATSARGNEKLFF. The CDR3 nucleotides are TGTGCCACCAGCGCCAGAGGAAATGAAAAACTGTTTTTT. The chain combines TRBV15 with TRBJ1-4; no definite D call. The V and J ends lost 5 bases and 5 bases respectively, with 9 bases between them. Germline lookup yields CDR1 LNHNV and CDR2 YYDKDF (reference sequence). This CDR3 has 13 amino acids. The whole variable domain, remainder taken from reference TRBV15 and TRBJ1-4, is DAMVIQNPRYQVTQFGKPVTLSCSQTLNHNVMYWYQQKSSQAPKLLFHYYDKDFNNEADTPDNFQSRRPNTSFCFLDIRSPGLGDTAMYLCATSARGNEKLFFGSGTQLSVL.

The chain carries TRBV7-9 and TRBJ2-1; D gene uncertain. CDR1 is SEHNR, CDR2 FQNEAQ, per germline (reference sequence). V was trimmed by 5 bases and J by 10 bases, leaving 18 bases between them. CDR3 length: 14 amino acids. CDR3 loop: CASSPSVLVSEQFF. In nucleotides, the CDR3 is TGTGCCAGCAGCCCGTCGGTCCTAGTAAGCGAGCAGTTCTTC.

This CDR3 is CASTPEDRGPDTQYF. The CDR3 DNA is TGTGCCAGCACCCCGGAGGACAGGGGCCCAGATACGCAGTATTTT. This chain uses TRBV5-4 with TRBJ2-3; 9 bases agree with TRBD1. Trimming at V came to 6 bases and at J to 4 bases, leaving 9 bases not matched to a gene. Germline V gene data show CDR1 as SGHNT and CDR2 as YYREEE (reference sequence). There are 15 residues in the CDR3.

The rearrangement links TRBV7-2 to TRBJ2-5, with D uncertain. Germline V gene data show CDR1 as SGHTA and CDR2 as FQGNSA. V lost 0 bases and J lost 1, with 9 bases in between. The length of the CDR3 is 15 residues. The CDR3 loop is CASSLASSFQETQYF. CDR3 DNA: TGTGCCAGCAGCTTAGCGTCCAGCTTCCAAGAGACCCAGTACTTC. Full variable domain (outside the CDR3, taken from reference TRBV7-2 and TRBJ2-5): GAGVSQSPSNKVTEKGKDVELRCDPISGHTALYWYRQSLGQGLEFLIYFQGNSAPDKSGLPSDRFSAERTGGSVSTLTIQRTQQEDSAVYLCASSLASSFQETQYFGPGTRLLVL.